The rows below give T cell receptor beta chains drawn from one sample of a study of identical twins. MiXCR, applied by TCRdb to the 5' RACE reads, yields one record per CDR3 protein. The data hold approximately 470,000 distinct CDR3 sequences, with approximately 14% observed a single time. These sequences were also reported in another study, on yellow fever vaccine responses in identical twins.

The sequenced sample consisted of CD4+ T cells sorted from blood. The receptor source for this set is a woman between 18 and 29 years old in good health. The CDR3 runs from the conserved cysteine through the conserved F or W. A D gene is named only where the DNA matches it firmly. Size tells how often a clone was seen (once, few, many) or the class of an expanded clone, and some rows leave it out.

>TRBJ2-3|few|TRBV14|TRBD2
TGTGCCAGCAGCCGACTTACTAGCGGAGGGGATACGCAGTATTTT
CASSRLTSGGDTQYF
>TRBJ2-1|few|TRBV6-5|TRBD2
TGTGCCAGCAGTTACTTTAATAGCGGGGGTGAGCAGTTCTTC
CASSYFNSGGEQFF
>TRBJ2-7|many|TRBV7-2|TRBD2
TGTGCCAGCAGCTTATTGGGGAGCGGGAGCTCCTACGAGCAGTACTTC
CASSLLGSGSSYEQYF
>TRBJ2-1|-|TRBV13|-
TGTGCCACCAGCTTGCGGAAGGGGTGGGATGAGCAGTTCTTC
CATSLRKGWDEQFF
>TRBJ2-7|few|TRBV20-1|-
TGCAGTGCTAGGTACAGGGAAGAGCAGTACTTC
CSARYREEQYF
>TRBJ2-6|few|TRBV12-3/TRBV12-4|-
TGTGCCAGCAGTTTAGCGGGAGGCTTCTCTGGGGCCAACGTCCTGACTTTC
CASSLAGGFSGANVLTF
>TRBJ2-1|many|TRBV28|-
TGTGCCAGCACCCAGGCGGGTCGTGGGAACAATGAGCAGTTCTTC
CASTQAGRGNNEQFF
>TRBJ1-4|few|TRBV2|-
TGTGCCAGCAGTGTCGGGGGAGGTGAAAAACTGTTTTTT
CASSVGGGEKLFF
>TRBJ2-4|few|TRBV5-1|-
TGCGCCAGCAGCTCGGTTAGTAGCGTGAAAAACATTCAGTACTTC
CASSSVSSVKNIQYF
>TRBJ1-1|-|TRBV30|-
TGTGCCTGGAGTGTGGGCAGGGGCACTGAAGCTTTCTTT
CAWSVGRGTEAFF
>TRBJ2-5|-|TRBV7-9|TRBD2
TGTGCCAGCAATGTCCCGGGACTACAAGAGACCCAGTACTTC
CASNVPGLQETQYF
>TRBJ2-1|-|TRBV20-1|TRBD2
TGCAGTGCTAGCTGGACTAGCGGTTACAATGAGCAGTTCTTC
CSASWTSGYNEQFF
>TRBJ2-1|few|TRBV6-2/TRBV6-3|-
TGTGCCAGCAGTCCAAAGGAGCCACGGAATGAGCAGTTCTTC
CASSPKEPRNEQFF
>TRBJ2-2|few|TRBV7-3|-
TGTGCCAGCAGCCCCGGACGAAACGGGGAGCTGTTTTTT
CASSPGRNGELFF
>TRBJ1-4|-|TRBV6-5|-
TGTGCCAGCCCCGGGGAAAAACTGTTTTTT
CASPGEKLFF
>TRBJ2-1|few|TRBV5-1|-
TGCGCCAGCCAAGAGGGGCTGAGCTCCTACAATGAGCAGTTCTTC
CASQEGLSSYNEQFF
>TRBJ2-2|many|TRBV29-1|-
TGCAGCGTCGGGACTGCCAACGGAGGGGAGCTGTTTTTT
CSVGTANGGELFF
>TRBJ2-3|many|TRBV7-9|-
TGTGCCAGCAGCCCTCCCGTTCGGATTGGGACAGATACGCAGTATTTT
CASSPPVRIGTDTQYF
>TRBJ2-7|-|TRBV12-3/TRBV12-4|TRBD1
TGTGCCAGCAGTTTGCAGGGGGCTCTGGGGGAGCAGTACTTC
CASSLQGALGEQYF
>TRBJ2-1|few|TRBV7-2|-
TGTGCCAGCAGCTTAGTGGAGGGTAGTTACAATGAGCAGTTCTTC
CASSLVEGSYNEQFF
>TRBJ2-5|-|TRBV21-1|-
TGTGCCAGCAGCAAAGTAAAGTTAAGGACCCCAGGGGGAACCCAGTACTTC
CASSKVKLRTPGGTQYF
>TRBJ1-6|-|TRBV7-9|-
TGTGCCAGCAGCTTGGGTCAGGGGAACAATTCACCCCTCCACTTT
CASSLGQGNNSPLHF
>TRBJ2-7|-|TRBV11-1|TRBD1
TGTGCCAGCAGCTTAGGACTAGGGGACAGGACGTCTAGGGCCTACGAGCAGTACTTC
CASSLGLGDRTSRAYEQYF
>TRBJ1-1|few|TRBV7-2|TRBD1
TGTGCCAGCAGCCAAGACAGGGGCACTGAAGCTTTCTTT
CASSQDRGTEAFF
>TRBJ2-7|many|TRBV6-2/TRBV6-3|TRBD2
TGTGCCAGCAGTTCTCTAGCGGATAACAACGAGCAGTACTTC
CASSSLADNNEQYF
>TRBJ1-1|many|TRBV12-3/TRBV12-4|TRBD1
TGTGCCAGCAGTTTTAACAGGGGCGTAACTTTCTTT
CASSFNRGVTFF
>TRBJ2-2|few|TRBV24-1|-
TGTGCCACCAGTGATTGGCGGTGGGGGGAGCTGTTTTTT
CATSDWRWGELFF
>TRBJ2-7|-|TRBV18|-
TGTGCCAGCTCACCGGTCCCAGGAATTACCTACGAGCAGTACTTC
CASSPVPGITYEQYF
>TRBJ2-5|-|TRBV5-4|TRBD1
TGTGCCAGCAGCTTGGACAGGGGGCGTAAGACCCAGTACTTC
CASSLDRGRKTQYF
>TRBJ2-2|-|TRBV5-1|-
TGCGCCAGCAGCTTAGACGGGGGGCGGACCGGGGAGCTGTTTTTT
CASSLDGGRTGELFF
>TRBJ1-6|few|TRBV7-2|-
TGTGCCAGCGCAAGCTCCTATAATTCACCCCTCCACTTT
CASASSYNSPLHF
>TRBJ2-1|-|TRBV30|TRBD2
TGTGCCGCCCAAACGGGGGGACAGCAGTTCTTC
CAAQTGGQQFF
>TRBJ2-1|-|TRBV6-2/TRBV6-3|-
TGTGCCAGCAGTCCCACGGCGGGACAGCGACTAGTACTTTCGAATGAGCAGTTCTTC
CASSPTAGQRLVLSNEQFF
>TRBJ1-6|-|TRBV5-1|TRBD1
TGCGCCAGCAGCCTGGGTTCCCCGGGACAGGGGGGACCCCTCCACTTT
CASSLGSPGQGGPLHF